This T cell receptor beta chain was captured by sequencing in a study of blood T cells in healthy people across ages. A second PCR of about 6 to 11 cycles used a sample-barcoded 5' primer and a J-beta primer mix. TCRdb processed the 5' RACE reads anew with MiXCR; each CDR3 protein has one entry. This table holds around 2 million distinct CDR3 sequences, about 39% found once. On this clonotype: Its antigen remains unknown. A read error may account for a junction end that differs from germline.

Whole-study results and caveats: Changes in expanded clonotypes were possibly confounded, as the CMV status of donors was unknown. Long-lived and aged donors differed, with more naive CD4+ cells and higher diversity in the long-lived. With age, beta diversity per million T cells declined roughly linearly, significantly by over 35.

CDR3 length equals 16 residues. Sample donors were healthy Caucasian individuals that came from Russia, aged roughly 6 to 95. V gene TRBV12-3 or TRBV12-4 combines with J gene TRBJ2-3; TRBD1 aligns across 9 bases. The source of this sequence is a human donor in good health. The specimen sequenced was blood. The CDR3 spells CASTGPGTGFTDAQYF. In DNA, the CDR3 is TGTGCCAGCACTGGGCCCGGGACAGGGTTTACAGATGCGCAGTATTTT.